The rows below give T cell receptor beta chains drawn from one sample of a study of T cell changes during pregnancy in multiple sclerosis. Some clones are missing from TCRdb's copy, which holds only in-frame ones; the method was immunoSEQ multiplex PCR. The sample has about 71,000 clones; about 91% are singletons. The input for sequencing was CD8+ T cells from peripheral blood mononuclear cells, taken before pregnancy. The receptors originated from a female donor with multiple sclerosis, enrolled in a pregnancy study. Both conserved end residues are trimmed from each CDR3.

>TRBJ2-2|TRBV2
ASSDSQLEMDTGELF
>TRBJ2-2|TRBV6-5
ASSYFGGTAGELF
>TRBJ2-1|TRBV29-1
SVVNPSLYNEQF
>TRBJ2-2|TRBV5-1
ASSLDGTDTGELF
>TRBJ2-3|TRBV18
ASSLTSGGPQDTQY
>TRBJ2-1|TRBV2
ASSTRTGHNEQF
>TRBJ2-7|TRBV21-1
ASSGLRTGNYEQY
>TRBJ2-3|TRBV10-3
AIRGTGAATDTQY
>TRBJ1-1|TRBV30
AWKGFDRGDTEAF
>TRBJ1-2|TRBV5-5
ASSLDSPYGYT
>TRBJ2-7|TRBV7-9
ASSFSTPDEQY
>TRBJ2-7|TRBV6-4
ASSDTGTGFNEQY
>TRBJ1-4|TRBV15
ATSREGGTGGIEKLF
>TRBJ1-3|TRBV13
ASSSRQGAFGSGNTIY
>TRBJ1-1|TRBV12-5
ASGLATEAF
>TRBJ1-1|TRBV27
ASSLAENTEAF
>TRBJ1-6|TRBV4-2
ASSQAGTGGTSPLH
>TRBJ2-7|TRBV27
ASSARLESYEQY
>TRBJ2-3|TRBV29-1
SVEGLAGGETDTQY
>TRBJ2-1|TRBV19
ASSIFGGGSYNEQF
>TRBJ2-5|TRBV2
ASRTQQGSGETQY
>TRBJ1-2|TRBV7-9
ASSLEPGQGTYGYT
>TRBJ2-1|TRBV5-6
ASSFSVGGPRGNEQF